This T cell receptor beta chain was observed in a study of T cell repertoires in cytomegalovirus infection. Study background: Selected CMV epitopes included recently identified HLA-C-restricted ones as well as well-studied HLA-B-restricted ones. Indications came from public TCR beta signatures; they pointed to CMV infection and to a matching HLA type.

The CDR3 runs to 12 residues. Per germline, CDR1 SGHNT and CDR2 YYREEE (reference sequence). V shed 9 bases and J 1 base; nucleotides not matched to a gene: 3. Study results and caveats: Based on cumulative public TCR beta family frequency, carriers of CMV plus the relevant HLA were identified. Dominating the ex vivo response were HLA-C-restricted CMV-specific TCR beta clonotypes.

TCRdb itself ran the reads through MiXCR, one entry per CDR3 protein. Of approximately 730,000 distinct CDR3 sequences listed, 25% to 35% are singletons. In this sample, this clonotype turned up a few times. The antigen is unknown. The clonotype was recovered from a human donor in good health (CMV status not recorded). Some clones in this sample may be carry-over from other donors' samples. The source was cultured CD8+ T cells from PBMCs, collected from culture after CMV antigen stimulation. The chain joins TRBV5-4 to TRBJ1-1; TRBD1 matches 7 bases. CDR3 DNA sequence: TGTGCCACCTGGACAGGGAACACTGAAGCTTTCTTT. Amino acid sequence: CATWTGNTEAFF.